The TCR beta chain under discussion was sequenced for a study (dated by TCRdb to about 2015). Broadly, across the study: The study examined whether tumor-infiltrating Tregs in breast cancer are drawn from blood Tregs or arise in situ by conversion from other CD4+ T cell subsets. General findings and caveats noted by the study authors: Validation in the larger cohort was restricted to a single TCR beta V-J rearrangement rather than whole repertoires. In terms of TCR gene usage, tumor memory CD4+ T cells clustered together with blood and lymph node memory CD4+ cells, as well as with lymph node naive CD4+ cells. The greatest overlap of tumor-infiltrating Treg TCR alpha and beta sequences was with tumor naive CD4+ T cells, followed next by blood naive CD4+ T cells.

The germline V gene gives CDR1 as SGHNT and CDR2 as YENEEA. Trimming removed 5 bases from V and 11 bases from J, leaving 13 bases between the germline ends. Counted from cysteine to phenylalanine, this CDR3 has 12 amino acids. Only the CDR3 DNA is retained, 36 bases long and in frame from the first base. CD4+CD45RO+CD25- cells were isolated as memory CD4+ T cells. Tregs, naive and memory CD4+ T cells from tumor, blood and ipsilateral draining lymph nodes of five breast cancer patients underwent full-length TCR alpha and beta sequencing. Tumor tissue and lymph nodes obtained by ipsilateral axillary dissection were perfused with PBS, cut into small pieces and digested using collagenase I and hyaluronidase. Mononuclear cells from lymph nodes or 50 to 60 ml of peripheral blood were isolated by Ficoll density gradient centrifugation. A purity exceeding 90% was confirmed by FACS for the sorted cell populations.

Full-length TCR variable regions were amplified by 5' RACE PCR with constant-region reverse primers, followed by semi-nested PCR with Nested Universal Primer A. The ReliaPrep RNA Cell Miniprep System was used to extract total RNA, which was then reverse transcribed into 5'RACE-ready cDNA with the SMARTer RACE 5'/3' Kit. Full-length TCR alpha and beta libraries were barcoded with multiplex adaptors and sequenced on an Illumina MiSeq. Turning to the authors' computational methods: Sequencing data were pooled across the five patients for each of nine subset-tissue groups and compared by unsupervised clustering of TCR gene usage. The Morisita-Horn index was used to calculate repertoire similarity, with shared sequences weighted by how much each contributed to each repertoire. TCRdb itself trimmed the public reads at Q25 with fastp, ran MiXCR and retained productive beta chains. Rows with a matching CDR3 protein are joined into one entry that keeps the most common DNA and genes. TCRdb assigned the V and J calls; the authors' analysis was not used. For this sample the table gives roughly 64,000 distinct CDR3 sequences, of which less than 25% were detected only once. Clones ranked in the top ten supply over 2.5% of the sample.

In its sample, this clonotype was seen a few times. Its recognized antigen is unknown. Base qualities are not at hand, and no much larger clone is one base apart. Input material: memory CD4+ T cells sorted from a lymph node. Sample cell subset or site, as interpreted from the label and publication: memory CD4+ T cells, CD4+CD45RO+CD25-. Rearrangement joined TRBV11-3 to TRBJ2-1; the D region possibly corresponds to TRBD2 (6 bases align). The source is a female donor with breast cancer. The CDR3 in this case is CASSRELKKQFF. The DNA is as follows: TGTGCCAGCAGCCGGGAGTTGAAAAAGCAGTTCTTC.